One T cell receptor (beta chain) is described in this entry. The antigen it recognizes is unknown. Base-call qualities are not available, and no considerably larger clone is one nucleotide away. Explained via the paper, the time point label denotes: newly diagnosed GD, antithyroid drugs for less than 3 months. For both TCR sequencing and RNA sequencing, RNA was extracted from PBMCs using TRIzol. The diagnosis of Graves' disease followed American Thyroid Association guidelines. The patients came from an endocrinology department in Xi'an, China. Each patient gave about 9.1 milliliters of peripheral blood, collected in an EDTA anticoagulant tube. Ficoll Paque Plus density gradient separation was used to isolate PBMCs, and no additional T cell sorting was done. An Agilent 2100 Bioanalyzer and agarose gel were used to assess RNA quality, and a NanoDrop 2000 was used to measure RNA concentration. Library method: multiplex PCR. The listed sequencing device is Illumina HiSeq 4000. CDR3 regions were amplified by Arm-PCR with iRepertoire HTBI primers to construct TCR beta libraries. Gel purification was performed on PCR products prior to sequencing. On the study's bioinformatics: Gene usage analysis of CDR3 amino acid clonotypes relied on the roughly 67 TRBV and 15 or so TRBJ segments identified across samples. COPE and FqMerger were used to merge the filtered high-quality paired reads into contigs. BLAST was used to align contigs to IMGT TRBV, TRBD and TRBJ reference genes, with CDR3 defined following IMGT. Clonotypes above 0.1% frequency were classified as highly expanded clones. Repertoire diversity was measured by Shannon entropy, and V-J evenness by the Gini coefficient. Clonotypes shared by more than one individual were considered public. The public reads were run again by TCRdb, first through fastp at Q25 and then through MiXCR, and only productive beta chains were kept. Duplicate CDR3 protein sequences are folded into a single record with the most common DNA and genes. These V and J calls derive from TCRdb rather than the authors' analysis. The sample profile shows approximately 360,000 distinct CDR3 sequences; 10% to 15% of them were found once. Under 20% of the sample rests with the top ten.

The sample comes from a study of regulatory T cells in long-lasting Graves disease (dated by TCRdb to about 2021). As for the study more broadly: In the newly diagnosed Graves' disease group, patients had been taking antithyroid drugs for less than 3 months. Patients with persistent Graves' disease were compared with patients with newly diagnosed Graves' disease using TCR sequencing and RNA sequencing of peripheral blood. A total of around 35 samples underwent TCR sequencing, from roughly 13 patients with persistent Graves' disease and roughly 20 patients with newly diagnosed Graves' disease. The study took place in China and was registered as a clinical trial. Paper-wide results and their limitations: As a limitation, the authors acknowledged that the small sample size may reduce accuracy. Only the TCR beta chain was sequenced and analyzed. The study examined only peripheral blood because the primary lesion, thyroid tissue, could not be accessed. Patients with persistent disease shared more public clonotypes (approximately 2,500) than newly diagnosed patients did (more than 900). Lower TCR Shannon entropy and fewer highly expanded clones were observed in persistent Graves' disease patients than in newly diagnosed patients, which suggested clonal expansion.

The same data also contributed to another study, on T cells in Graves' hyperthyroidism and ophthalmopathy. From that second study: A patient counted as having stable Graves' hyperthyroidism if no progression to ophthalmopathy occurred over 18 months of follow-up. Hyperthyroidism patients were aged 18 to 65 years and newly diagnosed, with disease duration of less than 2 months. The study excluded patients with uncontrolled infections, other autoimmune diseases, pregnancy or lactation. Clinical symptoms, serum thyroxine and TRAb, thyroid ultrasound, and orbital computed tomography formed the basis for the diagnoses. A first-round RT-PCR of the TCR CDR3 used the HTBI primer set with the Qiagen OneStep RT-PCR kit. Most expanded thyroid clonotypes (frequency above 0.001) were also detected in blood, suggesting blood repertoires may reflect thyroid immune responses. Ophthalmopathy was separated from stable hyperthyroidism by a 13 V-J signature model, with 85% to 90% sensitivity and just over 81% specificity obtained in cross-validation and 80%/75% obtained in testing. In validation, progression to ophthalmopathy was predicted by the model with 70.59% sensitivity and roughly 76% specificity, a median of about 6.8 months before onset. A discovery cohort of around 100 patients, roughly 43 with Graves' ophthalmopathy and under 60 with stable Graves' hyperthyroidism, was used to find distinguishing TCR V-J signatures. Prospective prediction of ophthalmopathy was tested in an independent validation cohort consisting of 18 to 20 hyperthyroidism patients and approximately 16 patients who later progressed to ophthalmopathy. The 90 to 100 discovery patients were randomly divided into training and test sets at a 7:3 ratio. Thyroid tissue and blood T-cell repertoires from six Graves' hyperthyroidism patients were also compared in the study. Once sampling was done, hyperthyroidism patients were given methimazole at a starting dose of 30 mg daily, whereas ophthalmopathy patients were given high-dose intravenous methylprednisolone. A second multiplex PCR round built the libraries, followed by size selection and purification. Libraries were sequenced paired-end with 100 bp reads on an Illumina HiSeq2000. SOAPnuke was used to process the raw data, throwing out any read that contained adapters or uncalled bases, had a mean Phred below 15, or lacked an exact constant-primer or identifier match. High-quality paired reads were merged with COPE v1.2.5, and unique nucleotide sequences were defined as clonotypes. MiTCR v1.1 was used to align clonotypes to the IMGT TRBV, TRBD and TRBJ reference segments. Only V-J combinations with frequency above 0.0001, covering about 99% of repertoires, were analysed. A TCS score was defined as the ratio of F50 (clonal expansion) to E x V (chaos), with BLOSUM62-based TCRdist applied between CDR3 peptides within each V-J. Welch's t-statistics and random forest reduced fewer than 550 V-J features to about 12, which were used in a naive Bayes classifier (R e1071). No statistical method was used to set the sample size in advance, and investigators knew the group allocation. TCR Vbeta CDR3 sequencing of roughly 140 peripheral blood samples (under 45 ophthalmopathy, 75 to 80 hyperthyroidism and around 17 progressor patients) is reported in the paper.

The sequenced sample was peripheral blood mononuclear cells (PBMCs), obtained at new diagnosis, from a patient treated with antithyroid drugs. This clonotype was sampled from a woman aged 18 to 35 with Graves disease. Donor details come from another sample of the same person, matched by shared clones.

At the DNA level, the sequence is TGTGCCAGCAGCCACGGGTCCGAGCAGTACTTC. This gives the protein CASSHGSEQYF. The V and J genes are TRBV11-2 and TRBJ2-7, with the D segment identity uncertain. The V and J ends are trimmed by 5 bases and 6 bases, leaving 8 bases between them. In the germline V gene, CDR1 corresponds to SGHAT and CDR2 to FQNNGV. Including the terminal cysteine and phenylalanine, the CDR3 comprises 11 residues. The retained sequence is limited to the CDR3, 33 bases, with the frame set at the first base.